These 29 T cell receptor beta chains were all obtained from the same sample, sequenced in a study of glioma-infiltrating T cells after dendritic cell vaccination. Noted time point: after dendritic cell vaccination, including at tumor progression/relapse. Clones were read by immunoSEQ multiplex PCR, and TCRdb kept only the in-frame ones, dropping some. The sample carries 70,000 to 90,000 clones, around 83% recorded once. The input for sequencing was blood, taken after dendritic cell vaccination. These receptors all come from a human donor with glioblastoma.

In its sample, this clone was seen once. CDR3 residues: CASSPRDTPYEQYF. The CDR3 DNA reads as TGTGCCAGCAGCCCTCGAGACACCCCCTACGAGCAGTACTTC. V and J are TRBV9 and TRBJ2-7; D remains unclear. The CDR3 sequence is 14 residues long. Deletions cut 4 bases from V and 2 bases from J, with 13 bases between. Germline V gives CDR1 SGDLS, CDR2 YYNGEE.

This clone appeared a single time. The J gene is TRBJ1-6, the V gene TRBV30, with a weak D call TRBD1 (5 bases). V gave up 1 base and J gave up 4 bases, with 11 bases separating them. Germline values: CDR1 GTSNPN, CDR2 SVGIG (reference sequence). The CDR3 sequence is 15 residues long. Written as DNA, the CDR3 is TGTGCCTGGAGTGGTCGGACACGGTATAATTCACCCCTCCACTTT. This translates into CAWSGRTRYNSPLHF.

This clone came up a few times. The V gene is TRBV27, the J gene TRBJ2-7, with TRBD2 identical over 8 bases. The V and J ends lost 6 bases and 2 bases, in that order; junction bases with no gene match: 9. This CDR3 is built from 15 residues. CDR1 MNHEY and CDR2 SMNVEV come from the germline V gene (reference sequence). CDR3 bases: TGTGCCAGCAGCCAATCGATAGCGGGAACCTACGAGCAGTACTTC. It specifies CASSQSIAGTYEQYF.

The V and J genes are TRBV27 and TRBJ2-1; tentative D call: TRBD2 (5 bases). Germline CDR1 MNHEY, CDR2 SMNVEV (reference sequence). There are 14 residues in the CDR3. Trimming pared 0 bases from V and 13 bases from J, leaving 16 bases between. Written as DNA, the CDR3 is TGTGCCAGCAGTTTATCGACAAGCGGAAATGTACAGTTCTTC. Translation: CASSLSTSGNVQFF.

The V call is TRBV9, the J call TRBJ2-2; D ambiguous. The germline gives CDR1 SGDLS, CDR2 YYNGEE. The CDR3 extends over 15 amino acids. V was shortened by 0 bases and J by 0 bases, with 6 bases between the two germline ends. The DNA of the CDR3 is TGTGCCAGCAGCGTAGTACATACGAACACCGGGGAGCTGTTTTTT. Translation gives CASSVVHTNTGELFF.

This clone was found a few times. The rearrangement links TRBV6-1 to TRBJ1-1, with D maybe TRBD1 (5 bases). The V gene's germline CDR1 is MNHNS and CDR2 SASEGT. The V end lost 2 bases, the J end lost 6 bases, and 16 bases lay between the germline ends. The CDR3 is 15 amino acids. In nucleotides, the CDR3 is TGTGCCAGCAGTGAACTCGGCAGGGAGGTCCCTGAAGCTTTCTTT. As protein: CASSELGREVPEAFF.

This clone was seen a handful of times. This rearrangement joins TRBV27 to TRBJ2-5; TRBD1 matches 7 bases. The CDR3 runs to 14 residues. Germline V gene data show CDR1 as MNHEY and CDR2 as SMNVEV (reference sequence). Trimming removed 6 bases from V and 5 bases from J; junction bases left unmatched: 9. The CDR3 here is CASRMIQGHETQYF. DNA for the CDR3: TGTGCCAGCAGAATGATACAGGGGCACGAGACCCAGTACTTC.

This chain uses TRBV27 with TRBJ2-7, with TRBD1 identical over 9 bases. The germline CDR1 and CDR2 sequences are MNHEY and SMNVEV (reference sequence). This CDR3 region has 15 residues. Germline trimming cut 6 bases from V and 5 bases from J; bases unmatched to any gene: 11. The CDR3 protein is CASRPWGQGNDEQYF. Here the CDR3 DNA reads TGTGCCAGCAGGCCATGGGGACAGGGTAATGACGAGCAGTACTTC.

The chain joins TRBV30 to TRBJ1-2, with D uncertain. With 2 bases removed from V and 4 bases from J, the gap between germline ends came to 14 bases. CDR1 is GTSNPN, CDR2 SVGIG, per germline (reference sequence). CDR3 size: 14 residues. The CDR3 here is CAWSNYISAYGYTF. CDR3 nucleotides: TGTGCCTGGAGTAACTACATCTCGGCCTATGGCTACACCTTC.

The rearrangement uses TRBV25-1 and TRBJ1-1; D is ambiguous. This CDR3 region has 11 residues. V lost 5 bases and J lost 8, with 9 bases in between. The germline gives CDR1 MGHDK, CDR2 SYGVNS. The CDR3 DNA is TGTGCCAGCAGTCTAGGCATGGAAGCTTTCTTT. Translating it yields CASSLGMEAFF.

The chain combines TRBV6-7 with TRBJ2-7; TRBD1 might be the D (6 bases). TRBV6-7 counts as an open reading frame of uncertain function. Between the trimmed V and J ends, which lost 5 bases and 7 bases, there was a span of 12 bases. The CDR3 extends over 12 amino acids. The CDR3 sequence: CASSGPGQEQYF. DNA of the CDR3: TGTGCCAGCAGTGGTCCGGGACAAGAGCAGTACTTC.

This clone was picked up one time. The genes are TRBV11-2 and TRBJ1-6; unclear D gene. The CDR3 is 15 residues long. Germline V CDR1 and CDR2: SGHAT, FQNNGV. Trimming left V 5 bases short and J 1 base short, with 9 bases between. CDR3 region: CASSPSGSYNSPLHF. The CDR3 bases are TGTGCCAGCAGCCCCTCCGGTTCCTATAATTCACCCCTCCACTTT.

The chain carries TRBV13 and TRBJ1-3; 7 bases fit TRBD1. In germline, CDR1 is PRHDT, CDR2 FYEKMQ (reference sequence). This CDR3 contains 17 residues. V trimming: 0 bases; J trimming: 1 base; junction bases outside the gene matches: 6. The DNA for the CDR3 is TGTGCCAGCAGCTTAGGACAGGGGATGGAATCTGGAAACACCATATATTTT. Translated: CASSLGQGMESGNTIYF. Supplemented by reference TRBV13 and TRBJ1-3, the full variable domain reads AAGVIQSPRHLIKEKRETATLKCYPIPRHDTVYWYQQGPGQDPQFLISFYEKMQSDKGSIPDRFSAQQFSDYHSELNMSSLELGDSALYFCASSLGQGMESGNTIYFGEGSWLTVV.

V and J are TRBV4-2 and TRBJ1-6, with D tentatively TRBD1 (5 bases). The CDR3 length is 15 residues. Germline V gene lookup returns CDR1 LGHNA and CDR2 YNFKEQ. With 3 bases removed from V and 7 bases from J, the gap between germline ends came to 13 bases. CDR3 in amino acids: CASSQGGVENSPLHF. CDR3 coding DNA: TGTGCCAGCAGCCAGGGGGGGGTGGAGAATTCACCCCTCCACTTT.

CDR3 sequence (DNA): TGTGCCTGGAACCCCGTCCGGGTCTCCACTGAAGCTTTCTTT. It yields the protein CAWNPVRVSTEAFF. The chain combines TRBV30 with TRBJ1-1, with unresolved D. There are 14 residues in the CDR3. Trimming pared 4 bases from V and 4 bases from J, leaving 16 bases between. Germline V gene data show CDR1 as GTSNPN and CDR2 as SVGIG (reference sequence).

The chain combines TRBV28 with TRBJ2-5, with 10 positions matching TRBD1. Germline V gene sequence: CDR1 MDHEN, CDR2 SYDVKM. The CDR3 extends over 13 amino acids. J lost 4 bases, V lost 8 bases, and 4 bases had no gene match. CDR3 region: CASGTGEGETQYF. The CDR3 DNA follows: TGTGCCAGCGGGACAGGGGAAGGAGAGACCCAGTACTTC.

The CDR3 here is CASSRTGYYEQYF. The CDR3 DNA sequence: TGTGCCAGCAGTCGGACAGGGTACTACGAGCAGTACTTC. The chain links TRBV6-1 to TRBJ2-7; 8 positions match TRBD1. Per the germline V gene, CDR1 is MNHNS and CDR2 is SASEGT. There are 13 residues in the CDR3. V shed 5 bases and J 3 bases; nucleotides not matched to a gene: 3.

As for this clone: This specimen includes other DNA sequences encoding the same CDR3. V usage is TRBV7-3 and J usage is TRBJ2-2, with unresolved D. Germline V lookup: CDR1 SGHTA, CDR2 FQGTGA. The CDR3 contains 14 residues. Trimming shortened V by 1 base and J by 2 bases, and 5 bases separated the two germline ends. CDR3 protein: CASSLSTNTGELFF. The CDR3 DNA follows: TGTGCCAGCAGCTTAAGCACTAACACCGGGGAGCTGTTTTTT.

This chain's CDR3 is CASRRDRGREEKLFF. The DNA of the CDR3 is TGTGCCAGCAGAAGGGACAGGGGGCGAGAGGAAAAACTGTTTTTT. V is TRBV6-5 and J is TRBJ1-4; 12 positions agree with TRBD1. Germline lookup yields CDR1 MNHEY and CDR2 SVGAGI. V lost 6 bases to trimming and J lost 8 bases; unmatched junction nucleotides: 7. This CDR3 is built from 15 residues.

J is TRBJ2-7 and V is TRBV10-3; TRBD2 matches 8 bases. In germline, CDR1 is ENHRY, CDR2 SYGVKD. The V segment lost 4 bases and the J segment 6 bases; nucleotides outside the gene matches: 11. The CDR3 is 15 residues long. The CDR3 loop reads CAISAPGGAGGEQYF. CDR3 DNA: TGTGCCATCAGTGCCCCGGGGGGGGCCGGCGGCGAGCAGTACTTC.

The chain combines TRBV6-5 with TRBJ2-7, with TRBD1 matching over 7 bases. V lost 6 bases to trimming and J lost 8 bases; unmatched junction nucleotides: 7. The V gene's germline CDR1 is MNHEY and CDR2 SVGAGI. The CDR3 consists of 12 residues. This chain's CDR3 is CASSRQTGKQYF. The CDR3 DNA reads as TGTGCCAGCAGCCGCCAGACAGGGAAGCAGTACTTC.

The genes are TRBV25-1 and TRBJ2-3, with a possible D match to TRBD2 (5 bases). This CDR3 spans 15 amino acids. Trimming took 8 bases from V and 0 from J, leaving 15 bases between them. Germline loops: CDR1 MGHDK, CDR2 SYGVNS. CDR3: CASGSPRGSTDTQYF. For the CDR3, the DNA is TGTGCCAGCGGTAGTCCTCGCGGGAGCACAGATACGCAGTATTTT.

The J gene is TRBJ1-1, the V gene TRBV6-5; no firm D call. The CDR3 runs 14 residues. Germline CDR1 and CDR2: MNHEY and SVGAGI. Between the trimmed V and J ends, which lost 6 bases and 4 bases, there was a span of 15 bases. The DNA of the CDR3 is TGTGCCAGCAGAACTCTAGCAGATATCACTGAAGCTTTCTTT. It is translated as CASRTLADITEAFF.

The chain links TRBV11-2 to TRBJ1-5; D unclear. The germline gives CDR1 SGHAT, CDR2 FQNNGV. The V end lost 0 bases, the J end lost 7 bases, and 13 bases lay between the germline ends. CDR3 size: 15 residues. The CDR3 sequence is CASSLDSGSGQPQHF. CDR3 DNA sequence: TGTGCCAGCAGCTTAGACTCGGGGTCGGGACAGCCCCAGCATTTT.

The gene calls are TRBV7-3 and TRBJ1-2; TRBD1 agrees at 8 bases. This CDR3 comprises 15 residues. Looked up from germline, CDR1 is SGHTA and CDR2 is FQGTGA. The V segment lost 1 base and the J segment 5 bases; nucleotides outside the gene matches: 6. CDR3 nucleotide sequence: TGTGCCAGCAGCTTAAGCCAGGGGGCGGTGTATGGCTACACCTTC. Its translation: CASSLSQGAVYGYTF.

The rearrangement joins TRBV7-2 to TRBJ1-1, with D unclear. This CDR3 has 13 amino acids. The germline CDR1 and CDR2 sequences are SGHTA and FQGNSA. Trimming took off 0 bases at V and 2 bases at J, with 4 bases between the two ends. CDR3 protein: CASSLARNTEAFF. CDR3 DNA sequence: TGTGCCAGCAGCTTAGCGCGAAACACTGAAGCTTTCTTT.

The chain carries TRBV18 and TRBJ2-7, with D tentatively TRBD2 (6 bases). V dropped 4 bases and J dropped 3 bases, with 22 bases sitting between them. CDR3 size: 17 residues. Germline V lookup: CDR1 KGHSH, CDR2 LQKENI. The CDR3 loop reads CASSLWTPGLRDYEQYF. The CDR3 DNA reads TGTGCCAGCTCACTTTGGACTCCGGGACTCCGGGACTACGAGCAGTACTTC.

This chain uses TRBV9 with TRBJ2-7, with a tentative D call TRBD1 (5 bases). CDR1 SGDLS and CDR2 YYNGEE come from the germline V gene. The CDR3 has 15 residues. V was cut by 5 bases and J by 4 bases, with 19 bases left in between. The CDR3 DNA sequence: TGTGCCAGCAGTTACGATGGGGCGAAGTATTACGAGCAGTACTTC. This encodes CASSYDGAKYYEQYF.

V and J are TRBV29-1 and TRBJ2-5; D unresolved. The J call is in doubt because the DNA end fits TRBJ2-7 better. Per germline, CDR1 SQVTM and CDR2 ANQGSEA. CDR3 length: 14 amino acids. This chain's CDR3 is CSVAKTSSSYEQYF. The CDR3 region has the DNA TGCAGCGTTGCCAAGACATCTAGCTCCTACGAGCAGTACTTC.